The clone carrying this T cell receptor beta chain has a handful of counts. The entry originates in a study of response to subunit inactivated influenza vaccine. The germline gives CDR1 LGHNA, CDR2 YNFKEQ. The V and J ends lost 0 bases and 7 bases, in that order; junction bases with no gene match: 7. This CDR3 is built from 16 residues. TCRdb re-called the RT-PCR reads through MiXCR, storing one row per CDR3 protein. The sample lists about 520,000 distinct CDR3 sequences, more than 7% occurring once. The receptor's source is a man between 50 and 69 years old who received an inactivated influenza vaccine. Source: PBMCs from blood, taken 23 months after vaccination. The J gene is TRBJ2-1, the V gene TRBV4-2; 9 bases align to TRBD2. The CDR3 nucleotides are TGTGCCAGCAGCCAAGATCCGAGACTAGCGGAGAATGAGCAGTTCTTC. This codes for CASSQDPRLAENEQFF.